These T cell receptor beta chains were read from a single sample in a study of blood T cell repertoires in COVID-19. The method was immunoSEQ multiplex PCR; TCRdb's version includes in-frame clones alone and lacks a portion of them. The sample yields roughly 140,000 clones, roughly 80% seen once. The material sequenced was PBMCs or T cells enriched from blood (not recorded which). These receptors were collected from a woman aged 40-49 years who had recovered from COVID-19. The conserved cysteine and the conserved F or W are not part of the CDR3 here. Each record gives: V gene, CDR3 protein.

>TRBV29-1
SGPPPGTNYGYT
>TRBV18
ASSPTPAGEGNTIY
>TRBV3-1/TRBV3-2
ASSQVSQGINSPLH
>TRBV5-5
ASSPRDNEQF
>TRBV6-5
ASYGGPGDTQY
>TRBV15
ATSRDYSPLH
>TRBV27
ASSRQAKNTEAF
>TRBV6-4
ASSEAGSPTDTQY
>TRBV2
ASSETGFYQPQH
>TRBV6-5
ASSPGLGAF
>TRBV7-6
ASSPAGGTEAF
>TRBV7-9
ASSLGQGNTGELF
>TRBV2
ASSPEQGGSETQY
>TRBV3-1/TRBV3-2
ASSQQVGTSGETQY
>TRBV30
AWSVPGGREKLF
>TRBV5-1
ASSLTGGAILGEAF
>TRBV7-8
ASSFLKGGLSTDTQY
>TRBV2
ASRRVAGDSYNEQF
>TRBV7-9
ASSFSQGTGYT
>TRBV3-1/TRBV3-2
ASSHVRTGPREQY
>TRBV5-4
ASSLGLAGFTGELF
>TRBV5-1
ASSGTGDGYT
>TRBV9
ASSPTSGRIRELF
>TRBV14
ASSQVQGAGGYT
>TRBV10-2
ASSDQRRGNEQF
>TRBV7-9
ASSLADNGELF
>TRBV12-1
ASSNREGDTEAF
>TRBV5-4
ASSQGLAGDQGLGGQF
>TRBV27
ASSLSPGQPQH
>TRBV30
AWSVGASYNSPLH
>TRBV7-3
ASSLLTGGNSPLH
>TRBV9
ASSGGGANYGYT
>TRBV30
ASEDTDTQY
>TRBV30
AWTGSYEQY
>TRBV7-8
ASSFWTSGGADTQY
>TRBV5-1
ASSLERDRGYEQY
>TRBV4-1
ASSQELAGVTQY
>TRBV5-6
ASSLQGAQGYT
>TRBV11-2
ASSLDVGPGELF
>TRBV6-5
ASTPGPAQETQY
>TRBV5-1
ASSPGQISYNEQF
>TRBV3-1/TRBV3-2
ASSQQDRVSEAF
>TRBV3-1/TRBV3-2
ASSQGQGADEQY
>TRBV12-5
ASAPRGGGDTQY
>TRBV3-1/TRBV3-2
ASSQAGTSGSKTQY
>TRBV2
ASSGDSIYGYT
>TRBV5-1
ASSSISGGVTDTQY
>TRBV7-6
ASSRDRAHSNTEAF
>TRBV5-4
ASSLEAGAGGYT
>TRBV4-1
ASSLLEQPNEKLF
>TRBV29-1
SAGRSGPPGQEKGTEAF
>TRBV4-2
ASSQRQSTDTQY
>TRBV10-3
ASTPGQALNTEAF
>TRBV19
ASSIASGNTEAF